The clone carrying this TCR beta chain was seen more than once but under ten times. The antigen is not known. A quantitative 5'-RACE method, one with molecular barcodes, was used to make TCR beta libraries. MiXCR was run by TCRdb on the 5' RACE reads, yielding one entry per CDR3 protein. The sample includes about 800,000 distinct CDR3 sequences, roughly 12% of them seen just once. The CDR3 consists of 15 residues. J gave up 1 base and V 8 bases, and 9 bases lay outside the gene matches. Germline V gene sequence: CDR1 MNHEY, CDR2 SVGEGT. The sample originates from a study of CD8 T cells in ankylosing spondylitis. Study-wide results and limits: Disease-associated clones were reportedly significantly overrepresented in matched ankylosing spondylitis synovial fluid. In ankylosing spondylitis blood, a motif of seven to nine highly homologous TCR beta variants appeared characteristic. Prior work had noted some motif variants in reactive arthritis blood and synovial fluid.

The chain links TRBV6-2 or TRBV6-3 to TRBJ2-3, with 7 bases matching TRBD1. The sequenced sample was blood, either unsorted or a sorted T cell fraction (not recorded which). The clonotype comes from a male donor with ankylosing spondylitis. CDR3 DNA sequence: TGTGCCAGCTCATTCAATACAGGGGGCACAGATACGCAGTATTTT. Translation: CASSFNTGGTDTQYF.